This is a list of T cell receptor beta chains from one sample in a study of T-cell reconstitution after alpha-beta-depleted transplantation in children. TCRdb reprocessed the PCR reads with MiXCR, giving one entry per CDR3 protein. The sample has about 74,000 distinct CDR3 sequences, about 14% seen once. The material was PBMCs, mostly from graft donor cells, obtained 180 days after TCRalphabeta/CD19-depleted stem cell transplant. Receptor source: a male patient between 2 and 15 years old who had a stem cell transplant for acute lymphoblastic leukemia, so the T cells may come from the graft donor. Each CDR3 is given with its conserved first and last residue. Fields, in order: J gene, clone size, D gene, V gene, CDR3 protein, CDR3 DNA. D genes are given only for firm matches. The size of a clone is reported for some rows only, either as once, few or many, or as a class for expanded clones.

TRBJ2-7	few	TRBD1	TRBV5-1	CASSRPGQGANEQYF	TGCGCCAGCAGCCGACCGGGACAGGGGGCCAACGAGCAGTACTTC
TRBJ1-1	.	TRBD1	TRBV29-1	CSLTEPGTGGAFF	TGCAGCCTTACCGAACCGGGGACAGGGGGAGCTTTCTTT
TRBJ2-7	many	.	TRBV4-2	CASSQDGAAASYEQYF	TGTGCCAGCAGCCAAGATGGGGCAGCGGCCTCCTACGAGCAGTACTTC
TRBJ2-5	.	.	TRBV15	CATSTLTRGRGGEETQYF	TGTGCCACCAGCACCCTCACTAGAGGCAGAGGGGGGGAAGAGACCCAGTACTTC
TRBJ1-4	few	.	TRBV7-8	CASSLGRRNEKLFF	TGTGCCAGCAGCTTAGGACGGAGAAATGAAAAACTGTTTTTT
TRBJ1-4	.	.	TRBV28	CGSSLWMSAFNEKLFF	TGTGGCAGCAGTTTATGGATGTCCGCTTTTAATGAAAAACTGTTTTTT
TRBJ2-7	.	TRBD1	TRBV7-2	CASTWDRAYEQYF	TGTGCCAGCACCTGGGACAGAGCCTACGAGCAGTACTTC
TRBJ2-5	many	.	TRBV6-2/TRBV6-3	CASTSRRHSQETQYF	TGTGCCAGCACAAGCCGGAGACACTCCCAGGAGACCCAGTACTTC
TRBJ2-7	.	.	TRBV7-9	CASSPFGGPYEQYF	TGTGCCAGCAGCCCGTTCGGGGGTCCTTACGAGCAGTACTTC
TRBJ2-1	few	TRBD1	TRBV6-2/TRBV6-3	CASSKGGRAEQFF	TGTGCCAGCTCTAAAGGGGGCAGGGCTGAGCAGTTCTTC
TRBJ1-6	few	TRBD1	TRBV5-5	CASSRQGRAYNSPLHF	TGTGCCAGCAGCAGACAGGGGAGGGCCTATAATTCACCCCTCCACTTT
TRBJ2-7	.	TRBD1	TRBV12-3/TRBV12-4	CASSNRQGGGSYEQYF	TGTGCCAGCAGTAACCGACAGGGCGGTGGCTCCTACGAGCAGTACTTC
TRBJ2-3	few	TRBD2	TRBV9	CASSVGGGANTQYF	TGTGCCAGCAGCGTAGGCGGGGGGGCTAATACGCAGTATTTT
TRBJ2-2	.	.	TRBV25-1	CASSEYRETGELFF	TGTGCCAGCAGTGAGTACAGGGAAACCGGGGAGCTGTTTTTT
TRBJ1-5	.	TRBD1	TRBV7-8	CASSLLTGSNQPQHF	TGTGCCAGCAGCTTACTGACAGGGTCCAATCAGCCCCAGCATTTT
TRBJ2-5	.	TRBD2	TRBV11-2	CASSLGALAGGVGKETQYF	TGTGCCAGCAGCTTAGGAGCCCTAGCGGGGGGGGTTGGCAAAGAGACCCAGTACTTC
TRBJ1-5	many	.	TRBV20-1	CSARGVSNQPQHF	TGCAGTGCTAGAGGGGTTAGCAATCAGCCCCAGCATTTT
TRBJ1-1	many	.	TRBV29-1	CSGTGRSNTEAFF	TGCAGCGGCACGGGACGGTCGAACACTGAAGCTTTCTTT
TRBJ1-1	few	.	TRBV7-3	CASSRLGTEAFF	TGTGCCAGCAGCCGGCTGGGCACTGAAGCTTTCTTT
TRBJ2-7	few	.	TRBV6-5	CASRRTRGSTYF	TGTGCCAGCAGACGAACCAGGGGATCGACATACTTC
TRBJ1-2	.	.	TRBV12-3/TRBV12-4	CATDSHGSYGYTF	TGTGCCACCGACTCACACGGAAGCTATGGCTACACCTTC
TRBJ2-3	.	.	TRBV18	CASSPKEDTQYF	TGTGCCAGCTCACCAAAAGAAGATACGCAGTATTTT
TRBJ2-5	.	.	TRBV6-4	CASSDGGRETQYF	TGTGCCAGCAGTGACGGGGGAAGGGAGACCCAGTACTTC
TRBJ1-5	.	.	TRBV12-3/TRBV12-4	CASSSRQRRNQPQHF	TGTGCCAGCAGTTCCCGACAGAGGAGGAATCAGCCCCAGCATTTT
TRBJ2-5	many	.	TRBV12-3/TRBV12-4	CASSPLWSGQETQYF	TGTGCCAGCAGTCCCCTTTGGAGCGGTCAAGAGACCCAGTACTTC
TRBJ1-2	few	.	TRBV12-3/TRBV12-4	CASSLVERGGGYTF	TGTGCCAGCAGCCTGGTCGAGCGCGGGGGGGGCTACACCTTC
TRBJ2-7	many	TRBD2	TRBV24-1	CATEVAGGKQYF	TGTGCCACCGAGGTTGCCGGGGGGAAGCAGTACTTC
TRBJ1-1	.	TRBD1	TRBV5-6	CASSLRRRGRTEAFF	TGTGCCAGCAGCCTACGACGCAGGGGGCGTACTGAAGCTTTCTTT
TRBJ2-3	many	.	TRBV6-1	CASSRGAWATDTQYF	TGTGCCAGCAGCCGGGGGGCCTGGGCGACAGATACGCAGTATTTT
TRBJ2-1	few	.	TRBV24-1	CATSDFRANYNEQFF	TGTGCCACCAGTGATTTCCGCGCTAACTACAATGAGCAGTTCTTC
TRBJ1-1	.	TRBD1	TRBV6-1	CASSSSLRRGLNTEAFF	TGTGCCAGCAGCTCGTCTCTCAGAAGGGGGCTGAACACTGAAGCTTTCTTT
TRBJ1-2	.	.	TRBV5-1	CASSLYFFRLYGYTF	TGCGCCAGCAGCTTGTACTTCTTCCGACTCTATGGCTACACCTTC
TRBJ2-3	.	TRBD2	TRBV6-1	CASRGGVVTDTQYF	TGTGCCAGCCGGGGGGGAGTGGTGACAGATACGCAGTATTTT
TRBJ2-7	few	TRBD1	TRBV3-1	CASSQGRTTQGEQYF	TGTGCCAGCAGCCAAGGACGAACCACACAGGGGGAGCAGTACTTC
TRBJ2-4	many	.	TRBV3-1	CASSQEAGRTKNIQYF	TGTGCCAGCAGCCAAGAAGCAGGGAGGACCAAAAACATTCAGTACTTC